This entry lists 22 T cell receptor beta chains sequenced from one sample in a study of OX40 agonist ivuxolimab in advanced cancers. Method: immunoSEQ multiplex PCR; TCRdb's copy keeps in-frame clones and lacks some. The sample carries tens of thousands of clones, 80% to 90% recorded once. The input for sequencing was CD4+ or CD8+ T cells sorted from blood, taken in a trial of the OX40 agonist ivuxolimab. These receptors originate from an adult with an advanced solid tumor such as melanoma, head and neck, liver or kidney cancer.

The CDR3 reads CASSLGGRGGYGYTF. In DNA, the CDR3 is TGTGCCAGCAGCTTAGGCGGCAGGGGGGGTTATGGCTACACCTTC. V gene TRBV7-2 combines with J gene TRBJ1-2; 7 nucleotides line up with TRBD1. Germline CDR1 reads SGHTA; CDR2 reads FQGNSA. The CDR3 has 15 residues. The junction had 7 bases not matched to a gene; V was cut back by 1 base and J by 5 bases. Full variable domain (remainder filled in from reference TRBV7-2 and TRBJ1-2): GAGVSQSPSNKVTEKGKDVELRCDPISGHTALYWYRQSLGQGLEFLIYFQGNSAPDKSGLPSDRFSAERTGGSVSTLTIQRTQQEDSAVYLCASSLGGRGGYGYTFGSGTRLTVV.

The rearrangement links TRBV15 to TRBJ1-4; D might be TRBD1 (5 bases). Germline V gives CDR1 LNHNV, CDR2 YYDKDF (reference sequence). The CDR3 contains 14 residues. The germline V and J ends were trimmed by 5 bases and 0 bases, with 7 bases remaining between them. CDR3 amino acids: CATSGGATNEKLFF. The CDR3 DNA reads TGTGCCACCAGCGGGGGGGCAACTAATGAAAAACTGTTTTTT.

This clone was detected only once. The chain couples TRBV28 to TRBJ1-1, with 8 bases identical to TRBD1. The CDR3 consists of 16 residues. CDR1 is MDHEN, CDR2 SYDVKM, per germline. The J segment lost 0 bases and the V segment lost 5 bases, leaving 8 bases of the junction unmatched. CDR3 region: CASSPRTGIMNTEAFF. The CDR3, as DNA: TGTGCCAGCAGTCCTAGGACAGGGATCATGAACACTGAAGCTTTCTTT. The full variable domain, completed using reference TRBV28 and TRBJ1-1, is DVKVTQSSRYLVKRTGEKVFLECVQDMDHENMFWYRQDPGLGLRLIYFSYDVKMKEKGDIPEGYSVSREKKERFSLILESASTNQTSMYLCASSPRTGIMNTEAFFGQGTRLTVV.

The chain recombines TRBV2 with TRBJ2-3; a weak D match, TRBD2 (7 bases). This CDR3 region has 18 residues. V was cut by 7 bases and J by 4 bases, with 27 bases left in between. CDR1 is SNHLY, CDR2 FYNNEI, per germline. The CDR3 DNA sequence: TGTGCCAGCAATGGGGCGAGTCGGACTAGGGGGATGTCAGATACGCAGTATTTT. Its protein is CASNGASRTRGMSDTQYF.

This clone showed up just once. The rearrangement links TRBV6-1 to TRBJ2-1; tentatively, D is TRBD2 (6 bases). CDR3 size: 15 residues. CDR1 MNHNS and CDR2 SASEGT come from the germline V gene. The V end was cut by 1 base, the J end by 3 bases, with 10 bases between. The CDR3 loop is CASSEGGSGYNEQFF. The CDR3 region has the DNA TGTGCCAGCAGTGAAGGCGGTAGCGGCTACAATGAGCAGTTCTTC.

V gene TRBV19 combines with J gene TRBJ1-3; TRBD1 is a possible D gene (6 bases). Deletions cut 6 bases from V and 2 bases from J, with 14 bases between. Per germline, CDR1 LNHDA and CDR2 SQIVND (reference sequence). The CDR3 is 15 residues long. CDR3 amino acids: CASRGSAGAGNTIYF. DNA for the CDR3: TGTGCCAGTAGAGGGTCGGCAGGGGCTGGAAACACCATATATTTT.

The genes are TRBV11-3 and TRBJ2-1, with D unresolved. V was pared by 1 base and J by 2 bases, with 6 bases between. Germline lookup yields CDR1 SGHNT and CDR2 YENEEA. This CDR3 has 14 residues. The CDR3 loop is CASSLAWAYNEQFF. Written as DNA, the CDR3 is TGTGCCAGCAGCTTAGCTTGGGCCTACAATGAGCAGTTCTTC.

This chain connects TRBV6-5 to TRBJ1-1, with D possibly being TRBD1 (5 bases). The V gene lost 0 bases and the J gene lost 4 bases, with 12 bases spanning the gap. This CDR3 is 15 amino acids long. The germline V gene encodes CDR1 MNHEY and CDR2 SVGAGI. Written as DNA, the CDR3 is TGTGCCAGCAGTTACTCAGCGGGGAGGGGCACTGAAGCTTTCTTT. This gives the protein CASSYSAGRGTEAFF.

The genes are TRBV5-4 and TRBJ2-2; no reliable D call. Per the germline V gene, CDR1 is SGHNT and CDR2 is YYREEE (reference sequence). Trimming took 4 bases from V and 1 from J, leaving 8 bases between them. The CDR3 sequence is 14 residues long. In nucleotides, the CDR3 is TGTGCCAGCAGCCCTGTAGGGAACACCGGGGAGCTGTTTTTT. Translated, it gives CASSPVGNTGELFF.

The genes are TRBV30 and TRBJ1-6; possibly TRBD1 for D (5 bases). The germline CDR1 and CDR2 sequences are GTSNPN and SVGIG (reference sequence). The CDR3 is 14 residues long. Deletions cut 4 bases from V and 7 bases from J, with 14 bases between. CDR3 DNA sequence: TGTGCCTGGACCAAGACAGATCTCAATTCACCCCTCCACTTT. Translated, it gives CAWTKTDLNSPLHF. The variable domain in full, with the rest retrieved from reference TRBV30 and TRBJ1-6, is SQTIHQWPATLVQPVGSPLSLECTVEGTSNPNLYWYRQAAGRGLQLLFYSVGIGQISSEVPQNLSASRPQDRQFILSSKKLLLSDSGFYLCAWTKTDLNSPLHFGNGTRLTVT.

The chain joins TRBV19 to TRBJ1-2; tentative D call: TRBD1 (6 bases). CDR3 length: 15 residues. Per germline, CDR1 LNHDA and CDR2 SQIVND (reference sequence). Deletions cut 2 bases from V and 0 bases from J, with 10 bases between. The CDR3 here is CASSIPGATNYGYTF. DNA for the CDR3: TGTGCCAGTAGTATACCAGGGGCTACTAACTATGGCTACACCTTC.

A note on this clone: The junction does not match germline at one end; this may be a read error. This chain links TRBV7-9 with TRBJ2-2; tentative D call: TRBD2 (5 bases). The CDR3 has 12 amino acids. Looked up from germline, CDR1 is SEHNR and CDR2 is FQNEAQ (reference sequence). The DNA of the CDR3 is TGTGCCAGCAGCTTCGGGTACCGGGGAGCTGTTTTT. This translates into CASSFGYRGAVF.

The V gene is TRBV7-9, the J gene TRBJ2-4; TRBD2 agrees at 7 bases. CDR1 and CDR2 from the germline V gene are SEHNR and FQNEAQ (reference sequence). Trimming took 4 bases from V and 8 from J; bases not matched to a gene: 11. The CDR3 totals 15 residues. CDR3 DNA sequence: TGTGCCAGCAGCTCTAGAGACACCCGGGGGGACATTCAGTACTTC. This sequence encodes CASSSRDTRGDIQYF.

As regards this clone: Within the sample, other DNA sequences also encode this same CDR3. This chain connects TRBV7-2 to TRBJ2-1, with 7 bases identical to TRBD2. The germline CDR1 and CDR2 sequences are SGHTA and FQGNSA. Losses at the gene ends were 3 bases for V and 6 bases for J; bases not matched to a gene: 8. The CDR3 consists of 15 residues. CDR3 amino acids: CASSFTRGSGNEQFF. CDR3 in DNA: TGTGCCAGCAGCTTTACGCGGGGGTCGGGCAATGAGCAGTTCTTC.

The CDR3 DNA sequence: TGCGCCAGCAGCTTGGAGGTAAACACTGAAGCTTTCTTT. This codes for CASSLEVNTEAFF. The V gene is TRBV5-1, the J gene TRBJ1-1; no clear D. The CDR3 totals 13 residues. V lost 0 bases to trimming and J lost 2 bases, with 5 bases between them. The germline gives CDR1 SGHRS, CDR2 YFSETQ.

The chain employs TRBV28 and TRBJ2-7; 7 bases are a match to TRBD1. The CDR3 contains 14 residues. The junction had 9 bases not matched to a gene; V was cut back by 6 bases and J by 4 bases. Germline CDR1 and CDR2: MDHEN and SYDVKM. CDR3 residues: CASRPPLTGYEQYF. The DNA of the CDR3 is TGTGCCAGCAGACCTCCCCTGACAGGGTACGAGCAGTACTTC.

The V and J genes are TRBV6-1 and TRBJ2-7; the D gene is possibly TRBD2 (5 bases). The CDR3 loop spans 16 amino acids. The V gene lost 4 bases and the J gene lost 2 bases, with 18 bases spanning the gap. Germline V gene lookup returns CDR1 MNHNS and CDR2 SASEGT. The CDR3 DNA is TGTGCCAGCAGTGCTTCAGAGGGTGGCACACCCTACGAGCAGTACTTC. It specifies CASSASEGGTPYEQYF.

CDR3: CASSQTGGPGEQYF. The CDR3 bases are TGTGCCAGTAGTCAAACGGGAGGGCCTGGGGAGCAGTACTTC. V and J are TRBV19 and TRBJ2-7; 8 bases are a match to TRBD2. CDR3 length: 14 amino acids. The V gene's germline CDR1 is LNHDA and CDR2 SQIVND (reference sequence). With V trimmed by 5 bases and J by 7 bases, 10 bases remained unmatched.

The chain couples TRBV18 to TRBJ1-1; D is unclear. The CDR3 spans 15 residues. Trimming shortened V by 3 bases and J by 0 bases, and 11 bases separated the two germline ends. CDR1 is KGHSH, CDR2 LQKENI, per germline. The CDR3 reads CASSPSREMNTEAFF. The DNA of the CDR3 is TGTGCCAGCTCACCGTCTAGGGAAATGAACACTGAAGCTTTCTTT.

The chain uses TRBV14 and TRBJ2-1; D gene ambiguous. The CDR3 spans 14 residues. V was shortened by 0 bases and J by 10 bases, with 13 bases between the two germline ends. Germline V gene sequence: CDR1 SGHDN, CDR2 FVKESK. In DNA, the CDR3 is TGTGCCAGCAGCCAAGAGGGTGGGCAGCGCGAGCAGTTCTTC. It encodes CASSQEGGQREQFF.

The rearrangement joins TRBV7-9 to TRBJ2-5; D uncertain. The better agreement between TRBJ2-7 and the DNA end casts doubt on the J call. Germline V gene sequence: CDR1 SEHNR, CDR2 FQNEAQ (reference sequence). This CDR3 has 15 amino acids. This CDR3 reads CASSLAYQGPYEQYF. In DNA, the CDR3 is TGTGCCAGCAGCTTAGCGTACCAAGGACCCTACGAGCAGTACTTC.

The J gene is TRBJ2-7, the V gene TRBV25-1, with 11 bases that match TRBD2. Unmatched junction bases numbered 3, after V lost 6 bases and J lost 2 bases. This CDR3 contains 14 residues. Germline V gives CDR1 MGHDK, CDR2 SYGVNS. CDR3 protein: CASRSTSGAYEQYF. The CDR3 DNA sequence: TGTGCCAGCAGATCGACTAGCGGGGCCTACGAGCAGTACTTC.